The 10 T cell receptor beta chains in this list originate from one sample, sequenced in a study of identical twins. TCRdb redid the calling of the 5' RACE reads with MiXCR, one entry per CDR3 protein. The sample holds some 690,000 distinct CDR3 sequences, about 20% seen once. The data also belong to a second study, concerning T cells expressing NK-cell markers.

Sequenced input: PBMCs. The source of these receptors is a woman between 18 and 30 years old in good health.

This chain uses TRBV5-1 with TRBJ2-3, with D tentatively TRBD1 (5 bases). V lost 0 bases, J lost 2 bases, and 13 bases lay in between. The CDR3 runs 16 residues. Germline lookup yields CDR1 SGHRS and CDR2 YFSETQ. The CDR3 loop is CASSLGGMTFTDTQYF. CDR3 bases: TGCGCCAGCAGCTTGGGGGGCATGACCTTCACAGATACGCAGTATTTT.

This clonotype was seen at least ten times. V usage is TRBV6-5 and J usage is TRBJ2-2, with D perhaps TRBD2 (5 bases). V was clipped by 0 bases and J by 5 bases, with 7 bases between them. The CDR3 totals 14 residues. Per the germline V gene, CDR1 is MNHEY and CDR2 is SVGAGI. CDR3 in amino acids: CASSYSGETGELFF. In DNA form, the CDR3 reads TGTGCCAGCAGTTACTCTGGGGAGACCGGGGAGCTGTTTTTT.

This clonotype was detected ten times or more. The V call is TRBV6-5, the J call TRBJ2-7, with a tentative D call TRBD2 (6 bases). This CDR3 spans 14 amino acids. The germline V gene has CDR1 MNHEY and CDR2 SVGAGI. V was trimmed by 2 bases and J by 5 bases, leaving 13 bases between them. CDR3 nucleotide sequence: TGTGCCAGCAGTTACGTCGAAGGCGGGGACGAGCAGTACTTC. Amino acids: CASSYVEGGDEQYF.

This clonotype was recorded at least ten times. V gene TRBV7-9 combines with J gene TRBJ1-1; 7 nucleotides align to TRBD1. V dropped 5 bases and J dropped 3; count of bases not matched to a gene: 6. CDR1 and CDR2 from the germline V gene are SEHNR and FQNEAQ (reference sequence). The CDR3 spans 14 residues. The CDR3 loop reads CASSADRIDTEAFF. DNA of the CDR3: TGTGCCAGCAGCGCGGACAGGATTGACACTGAAGCTTTCTTT.

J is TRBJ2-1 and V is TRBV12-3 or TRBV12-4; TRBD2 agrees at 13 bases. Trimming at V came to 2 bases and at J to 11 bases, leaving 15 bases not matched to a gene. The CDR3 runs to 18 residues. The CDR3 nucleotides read TGTGCCAGCAGTTTAATGGGGACTAGCGGGAAAGGTAGGGATAAGCAGTTCTTC. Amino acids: CASSLMGTSGKGRDKQFF.

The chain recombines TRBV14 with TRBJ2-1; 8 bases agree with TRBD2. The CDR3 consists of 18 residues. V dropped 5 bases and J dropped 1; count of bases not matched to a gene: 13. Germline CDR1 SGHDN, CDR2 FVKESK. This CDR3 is CASSAMAPRGGSYNEQFF. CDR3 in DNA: TGTGCCAGCAGCGCCATGGCCCCCCGGGGGGGTTCCTACAATGAGCAGTTCTTC.

The CDR3 DNA is TGCGCCAGCAGCCACTCCACGGCGGGGGAGACCCAGTACTTC. Translation: CASSHSTAGETQYF. The chain joins TRBV4-3 to TRBJ2-5; a possible D gene is TRBD2 (6 bases). Germline V gives CDR1 LGHNA, CDR2 YSLEER. V lost 3 bases and J 5 bases, leaving 13 bases between the germline ends. This CDR3 spans 14 amino acids.

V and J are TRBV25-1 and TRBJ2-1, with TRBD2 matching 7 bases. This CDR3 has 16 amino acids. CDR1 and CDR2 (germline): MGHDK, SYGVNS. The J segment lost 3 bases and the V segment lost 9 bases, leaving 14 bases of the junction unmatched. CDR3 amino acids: CARPEGPSGVYNEQFF. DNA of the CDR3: TGTGCCAGACCTGAGGGTCCTAGCGGAGTCTACAATGAGCAGTTCTTC. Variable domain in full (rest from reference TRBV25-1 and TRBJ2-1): EADIYQTPRYLVIGTGKKITLECSQTMGHDKMYWYQQDPGMELHLIHYSYGVNSTEKGDLSSESTVSRIRTEHFPLTLESARPSHTSQYLCARPEGPSGVYNEQFFGPGTRLTVL.

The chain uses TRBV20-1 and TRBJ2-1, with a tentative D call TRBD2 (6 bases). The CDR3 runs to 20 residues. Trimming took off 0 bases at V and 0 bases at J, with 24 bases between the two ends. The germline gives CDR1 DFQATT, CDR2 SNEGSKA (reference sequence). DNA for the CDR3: TGCAGTGCTAGAGATTCGGAGGGCAGGCATGGGGGTTACTCCTACAATGAGCAGTTCTTC. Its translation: CSARDSEGRHGGYSYNEQFF.

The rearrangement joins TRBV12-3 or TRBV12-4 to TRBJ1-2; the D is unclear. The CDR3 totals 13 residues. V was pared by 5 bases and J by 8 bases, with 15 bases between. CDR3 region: CASSPDLSRGYTF. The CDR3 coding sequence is TGTGCCAGCAGTCCCGACCTTTCCCGGGGCTACACCTTC.